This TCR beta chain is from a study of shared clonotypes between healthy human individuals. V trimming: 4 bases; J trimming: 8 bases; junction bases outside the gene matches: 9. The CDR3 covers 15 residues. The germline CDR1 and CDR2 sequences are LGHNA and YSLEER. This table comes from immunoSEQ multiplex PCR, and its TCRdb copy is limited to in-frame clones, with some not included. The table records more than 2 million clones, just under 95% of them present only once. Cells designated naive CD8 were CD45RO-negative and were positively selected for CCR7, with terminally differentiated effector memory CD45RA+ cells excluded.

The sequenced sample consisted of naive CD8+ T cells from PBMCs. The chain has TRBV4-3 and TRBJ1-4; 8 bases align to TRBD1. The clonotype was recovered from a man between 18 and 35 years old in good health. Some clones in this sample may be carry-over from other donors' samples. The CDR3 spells CASSRLTGAREKLFF. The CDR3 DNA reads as TGCGCCAGCAGCCGCCTGACAGGGGCAAGGGAAAAACTGTTTTTT.